This TCR beta chain was captured by sequencing in a study of cytomegalovirus exposure and HLA in healthy donors. Study results and caveats: In a later analysis, first-cohort TCR clusters were found to tend to co-occur in the 100 to 150 validation repertoires. Confirmation in vitro established that a few CMV-associated chains were specific for CMV antigens.

The trim removed 0 bases at V and 2 bases at J, leaving 5 bases unmatched. The CDR3 totals 17 residues. Germline CDR1 and CDR2: SGHTA and FQGNSA. Donors came from a validation cohort of 90 to 150 subjects, distinct from the first 666-subject cohort. This clone is a singleton in its sample. Its cognate antigen is unknown. Produced via immunoSEQ multiplex PCR; TCRdb's table is partial and in-frame only. Counted here are about 140,000 clones, roughly 79% occurring once; the ten biggest clones make up 25% to 30%. The clonotype was recovered from a man aged 25-40 years in good health and CMV-seropositive. The sequenced material came from PBMCs. This chain links TRBV7-2 with TRBJ2-3, with 10 bases that match TRBD2. The CDR3 reads CASSLARLAGVTDTQYF. The CDR3 DNA sequence: TGTGCCAGCAGCTTAGCGCGGCTAGCGGGGGTCACAGATACGCAGTATTTT.